The 21 T cell receptor beta chains in this list originate from one sample, sequenced in a study of cytomegalovirus exposure and HLA in healthy donors. PCR primers comprised 60 Vbeta and 13 Jbeta primers. Here immunoSEQ multiplex PCR was the method, and the copy in TCRdb shows in-frame clones only, minus some. Among roughly 110,000 clones listed, over 70% were seen once. Sequencing was carried out using PBMCs. The receptors derive from a boy aged 5 to 17 in good health and CMV-seronegative.

Worth noting for this clone: The missing conserved phenylalanine or tryptophan at the end of this CDR3 makes a read error likely. V is TRBV7-9 and J is TRBJ1-5; 8 bases match TRBD1. The CDR3 is 15 amino acids. Germline values: CDR1 SEHNR, CDR2 FQNEAQ (reference sequence). V lost 6 bases, J lost 2 bases, and 6 bases stayed unmatched. CDR3 amino acids: CASSLGTGGNQPQHV. The CDR3 region has the DNA TGTGCCAGCAGTCTAGGGACAGGAGGCAATCAGCCCCAGCATGTT.

This chain links TRBV27 with TRBJ1-1; no clear D. V lost 4 bases to trimming and J lost 6 bases, with 12 bases between them. This CDR3 comprises 13 residues. CDR1 is MNHEY, CDR2 SMNVEV, per germline (reference sequence). The CDR3 sequence: CASSSSTRPEAFF. The CDR3 DNA reads TGTGCCAGCAGTTCCTCGACAAGACCTGAAGCTTTCTTT.

V gene TRBV10-3 combines with J gene TRBJ1-1; TRBD1 might be the D (6 bases). Germline CDR1 and CDR2: ENHRY and SYGVKD. The length of the CDR3 is 15 residues. V was shortened by 1 base and J by 1 base, with 10 bases between the two germline ends. The CDR3 coding sequence is TGTGCCATCAGTGAGTTAGCAGGGGCGAACACTGAAGCTTTCTTT. It encodes CAISELAGANTEAFF.

The chain has TRBV11-3 and TRBJ2-1; TRBD1 is a possible D gene (6 bases). Germline V gene data show CDR1 as SGHNT and CDR2 as YENEEA. The CDR3 totals 12 residues. V was pared by 5 bases and J by 8 bases, with 10 bases between. The CDR3 is CASSPKGDEQFF. DNA of the CDR3: TGTGCCAGCAGCCCCAAGGGGGATGAGCAGTTCTTC.

V and J are TRBV2 and TRBJ2-7, with TRBD1 identical over 8 bases. This CDR3 comprises 12 residues. Trimming cost V 11 bases and J 3 bases; bases outside gene matches: 6. Germline V CDR1 and CDR2: SNHLY, FYNNEI. CDR3 sequence reads: CARGQGGYEQYF. CDR3 coding DNA: TGTGCCCGAGGACAGGGAGGCTACGAGCAGTACTTC.

This sequence joins TRBV6-4 and TRBJ2-1, with TRBD2 matching over 8 bases. V lost 4 bases to trimming and J lost 6 bases; unmatched junction nucleotides: 5. There are 14 residues in the CDR3. Germline V gene data show CDR1 as MRHNA and CDR2 as SNTAGT. For the CDR3, the DNA is TGTGCCAGCAGTGTTAGCGGGGAAAGCAATGAGCAGTTCTTC. Encoded protein: CASSVSGESNEQFF.

This chain uses TRBV9 with TRBJ1-1; perhaps TRBD1 as D (5 bases). With 4 bases removed from V and 1 base from J, the gap between germline ends came to 26 bases. Germline lookup yields CDR1 SGDLS and CDR2 YYNGEE. CDR3 size: 19 residues. The CDR3, as DNA: TGTGCCAGCAGCCCTGAAAGGGGTTGGCCAGGAAAATGGAACACTGAAGCTTTCTTT. Amino acids: CASSPERGWPGKWNTEAFF. The variable domain in full, with the rest retrieved from reference TRBV9 and TRBJ1-1, is DSGVTQTPKHLITATGQRVTLRCSPRSGDLSVYWYQQSLDQGLQFLIQYYNGEERAKGNILERFSAQQFPDLHSELNLSSLELGDSALYFCASSPERGWPGKWNTEAFFGQGTRLTVV.

This sequence joins TRBV5-4 and TRBJ2-3; 10 bases align to TRBD1. Germline-derived CDR1 and CDR2 are SGHNT and YYREEE (reference sequence). With V trimmed by 4 bases and J by 6 bases, 5 bases remained unmatched. This CDR3 contains 14 residues. The CDR3 protein is CASSTGTGDDTQYF. The DNA for the CDR3 is TGTGCCAGCAGCACCGGGACAGGGGATGATACGCAGTATTTT.

J is TRBJ1-2 and V is TRBV28; tentatively, D is TRBD1 (5 bases). V was cut by 3 bases and J by 5 bases, with 19 bases left in between. From germline, CDR1 is MDHEN and CDR2 SYDVKM. The CDR3 has 16 amino acids. DNA of the CDR3: TGTGCCAGCAGTTTGGGCAGACAGTCTTGGTCTTATGGCTACACCTTC. Its translation is CASSLGRQSWSYGYTF.

The chain links TRBV11-3 to TRBJ1-2; D perhaps matches TRBD1 (5 bases). The V gene's germline CDR1 is SGHNT and CDR2 YENEEA. Trimming pared 0 bases from V and 5 bases from J, leaving 7 bases between. The CDR3 totals 13 residues. The CDR3 loop reads CASSLDGGYGYTF. For the CDR3, the DNA is TGTGCCAGCAGCTTAGATGGGGGGTATGGCTACACCTTC.

The chain carries TRBV12-5 and TRBJ1-1; D is unresolved. The CDR3 runs to 13 residues. Per the germline V gene, CDR1 is LGHNT and CDR2 is FRNRAP. Trimming pared 3 bases from V and 5 bases from J, leaving 10 bases between. DNA of the CDR3: TGTGCTAGTGGTTTAAATCCGTATACTGAAGCTTTCTTT. This sequence encodes CASGLNPYTEAFF.

J is TRBJ2-1 and V is TRBV6-8; the match to TRBD1 covers 9 bases. V dropped 6 bases and J dropped 4; count of bases not matched to a gene: 7. CDR3 length equals 15 residues. Germline-derived CDR1 and CDR2 are MNHGY and SAAAGT. The CDR3 loop reads CASSPGQGRYNEQFF. The CDR3 DNA reads TGTGCCAGCAGCCCCGGACAGGGGAGGTACAATGAGCAGTTCTTC.

The gene calls are TRBV6-5 and TRBJ1-3; maybe TRBD1 (6 bases). The V gene lost 5 bases and the J gene lost 2 bases, with 10 bases spanning the gap. CDR3 size: 14 residues. CDR1 is MNHEY, CDR2 SVGAGI, per germline. The CDR3 loop reads CASSHRQAGNTIYF. CDR3 coding DNA: TGTGCCAGCAGTCACCGACAGGCTGGAAACACCATATATTTT.

This clone has a handful of counts. The rearrangement links TRBV25-1 to TRBJ2-7; TRBD2 might be the D (6 bases). CDR3 length: 14 amino acids. Trimming shortened V by 5 bases and J by 8 bases, and 19 bases separated the two germline ends. Germline V gene sequence: CDR1 MGHDK, CDR2 SYGVNS. The CDR3 sequence is CASSLPAGPVKQYF. The CDR3 bases are TGTGCCAGCAGTCTTCCGGCGGGACCCGTGAAGCAGTACTTC.

V usage is TRBV18 and J usage is TRBJ1-6; TRBD1 aligns across 8 bases. The germline V gene encodes CDR1 KGHSH and CDR2 LQKENI. Trimming at V came to 8 bases and at J to 0 bases, leaving 6 bases not matched to a gene. The CDR3 is 16 amino acids. CDR3 DNA: TGTGCCAGCGGGACAGGAATAAGCTCCTATAATTCACCCCTCCACTTT. It specifies CASGTGISSYNSPLHF.

This clone was seen more than once but under ten times. This chain joins TRBV28 and TRBJ1-1; possibly TRBD1 for D (6 bases). The CDR3 is 14 amino acids. Trimming took 7 bases from V and 6 from J, leaving 18 bases between them. Germline lookup yields CDR1 MDHEN and CDR2 SYDVKM. The CDR3 nucleotides read TGTGCCAGCACCGAAAGGGGGGGCCGACCTGAAGCTTTCTTT. Its translation: CASTERGGRPEAFF.

This chain uses TRBV5-1 with TRBJ2-3, with 8 positions matching TRBD2. The V and J ends lost 4 bases and 0 bases, in that order; junction bases with no gene match: 7. CDR3 size: 16 residues. Germline loops: CDR1 SGHRS, CDR2 YFSETQ. Written as DNA, the CDR3 is TGCGCCAGCAGCCAAACTAGCGGAACTAGCACAGATACGCAGTATTTT. Amino acid sequence: CASSQTSGTSTDTQYF. Full variable domain (outside the CDR3, taken from reference TRBV5-1 and TRBJ2-3): KAGVTQTPRYLIKTRGQQVTLSCSPISGHRSVSWYQQTPGQGLQFLFEYFSETQRNKGNFPGRFSGRQFSNSRSEMNVSTLELGDSALYLCASSQTSGTSTDTQYFGPGTRLTVL.

V gene TRBV6-5 combines with J gene TRBJ2-5; TRBD2 is a possible D gene (6 bases). The germline V gene encodes CDR1 MNHEY and CDR2 SVGAGI. The CDR3 consists of 14 residues. The V and J ends lost 4 bases and 5 bases respectively, with 14 bases between them. In DNA, the CDR3 is TGTGCCAGCAGTTCCCGAGCGGGTTGGGAGACCCAGTACTTC. It specifies CASSSRAGWETQYF.

V and J are TRBV18 and TRBJ2-7; a weak D match, TRBD2 (5 bases). The CDR3 has 14 residues. CDR1 and CDR2 (germline): KGHSH, LQKENI. Trimming took 6 bases from V and 2 from J, leaving 14 bases between them. CDR3 in DNA: TGTGCCAGCTCGAAGGACCGAGGGACCTACGAGCAGTACTTC. Translating gives CASSKDRGTYEQYF.

The gene calls are TRBV2 and TRBJ2-7, with D possibly matching TRBD1 (6 bases). The CDR3 runs to 14 residues. The V end was cut by 7 bases, the J end by 1 base, with 14 bases between. The germline CDR1 and CDR2 sequences are SNHLY and FYNNEI. CDR3 sequence (DNA): TGTGCCAGCACTGATGACAGGACATCCTACGAGCAGTACTTC. This gives the protein CASTDDRTSYEQYF.

The V gene is TRBV15, the J gene TRBJ2-5; the match to TRBD1 covers 7 bases. CDR3 length equals 15 residues. After removal of 0 bases from V and 3 bases from J, the junction contained 4 bases not matched to a gene. CDR1 and CDR2 from the germline V gene are LNHNV and YYDKDF (reference sequence). CDR3 bases: TGTGCCACCAGCAGAGATGGGACAGAAGAAGAGACCCAGTACTTC. Translated: CATSRDGTEEETQYF. Supplemented by reference TRBV15 and TRBJ2-5, the full variable domain reads DAMVIQNPRYQVTQFGKPVTLSCSQTLNHNVMYWYQQKSSQAPKLLFHYYDKDFNNEADTPDNFQSRRPNTSFCFLDIRSPGLGDTAMYLCATSRDGTEEETQYFGPGTRLLVL.